The entry below gives a single T cell receptor beta chain sequence along with its context. Antigen: not known. PCR involved 60 Vbeta and 13 Jbeta primers. Sequencing was performed with immunoSEQ multiplex PCR; in TCRdb, only in-frame clones are kept and a portion is missing. The sample carries under 200,000 clones, about four fifths recorded once. The sample belongs to a study of cytomegalovirus exposure and HLA in healthy donors. Findings and caveats of the study: Association of a missense DCLRE1C variant with TCR beta V- and J-gene trimming was reported in a later analysis.

The V gene's germline CDR1 is SGDLS and CDR2 YYNGEE. The germline V and J ends were trimmed by 0 bases and 8 bases, with 11 bases remaining between them. CDR3 length equals 13 residues. Sequencing was done on a sample of PBMCs. This chain joins TRBV9 and TRBJ1-2; D is undetermined. The origin of this receptor is a woman aged 45-65 years in good health and CMV-seropositive. CDR3 loop: CASSVEGGAGYTF. CDR3 DNA: TGTGCCAGCAGCGTAGAGGGAGGCGCCGGCTACACCTTC.